Included here is one T cell receptor (beta chain) sequence, with context. V lost 0 bases and J lost 2, with 8 bases in between. The germline V gene has CDR1 SGDLS and CDR2 YYNGEE. CDR3 length: 14 amino acids. The data are from a study of blood T cell repertoires in COVID-19. At the level of the study: From T cells, B-cell-depleted T cells, or PBMCs came the material, which was cDNA or gDNA.

The repertoire was sequenced with immunoSEQ multiplex PCR; TCRdb's copy has only in-frame clones and lacks some. The table shows approximately 300,000 clones, with about nine tenths occurring only once. Sequenced material: PBMCs or T cells enriched from blood (not recorded which). This TCR was recovered from a man aged 55 to 70 who had recovered from COVID-19. The chain joins TRBV9 to TRBJ2-5, with D possibly TRBD2 on 6 matching bases. The CDR3 here is CASSVGGEQETQYF. The CDR3 coding sequence is TGTGCCAGCAGCGTAGGGGGGGAACAAGAGACCCAGTACTTC.